The 13 T cell receptor beta chains reported below all come from one sample, sequenced in a study of blood T cells in healthy people across ages. For the second PCR, which ran for about 6 to 11 cycles, a sample-barcoded 5' primer and a J-beta primer mix were used. Using its own MiXCR run on the 5' RACE reads, TCRdb lists one record per CDR3 protein. The repertoire consists of about 640,000 distinct CDR3 sequences, with around three fifths occurring once and the leading ten covering roughly 34%. The material sequenced was blood. The source of these receptors is a man aged 60 to 69 in good health.

The V and J genes are TRBV20-1 and TRBJ1-5, with D possibly TRBD1 on 5 matching bases. Trimming cost V 4 bases and J 7 bases, with 11 bases left between them. In germline, CDR1 is DFQATT, CDR2 SNEGSKA (reference sequence). This CDR3 is built from 12 residues. The CDR3 loop is CSATAGSQPQHF. The CDR3 DNA is TGCAGTGCTACAGCAGGGTCGCAGCCCCAGCATTTT.

V usage is TRBV2 and J usage is TRBJ2-3, with TRBD1 identical over 9 bases. With 5 bases clipped from V and 4 bases from J, the junction kept 4 bases outside the gene matches. Germline values: CDR1 SNHLY, CDR2 FYNNEI. The length of the CDR3 is 14 residues. The CDR3 sequence: CASSMDRGADTQYF. CDR3 coding DNA: TGTGCCAGCAGTATGGACAGGGGTGCAGATACGCAGTATTTT.

V gene TRBV27 combines with J gene TRBJ2-5; weak D call: TRBD1 (6 bases). The V and J ends lost 5 bases and 2 bases respectively, with 15 bases between them. The CDR3 totals 15 residues. CDR1 MNHEY and CDR2 SMNVEV come from the germline V gene (reference sequence). For the CDR3, the DNA is TGTGCCAGCAGTGGGGCTGGAAGGGGGCAAGAGACCCAGTACTTC. Amino acids: CASSGAGRGQETQYF.

At least ten counts were recorded for this clonotype. This sequence joins TRBV27 and TRBJ1-2, with 10 nucleotides matching TRBD1. CDR3 length: 15 amino acids. CDR1 and CDR2 from the germline V gene are MNHEY and SMNVEV (reference sequence). After removal of 5 bases from V and 5 bases from J, the junction contained 8 bases not matched to a gene. The DNA of the CDR3 is TGTGCCAGCAGTCTCGAAGGGACAGGGGTATATGGCTACACCTTC. This codes for CASSLEGTGVYGYTF.

This clonotype was recorded only once. The genes are TRBV20-1 and TRBJ1-1; possible D gene TRBD1, 6 bases. Germline lookup yields CDR1 DFQATT and CDR2 SNEGSKA (reference sequence). The ends were cut back, 3 bases at V and 1 base at J, with 15 bases in the middle. There are 15 residues in the CDR3. This CDR3 reads CSARSVGQWNTEAFF. The DNA of the CDR3 is TGCAGTGCTAGGTCGGTCGGACAGTGGAACACTGAAGCTTTCTTT.

The chain carries TRBV20-1 and TRBJ2-1; 13 nucleotides agree with TRBD2. V lost 0 bases and J lost 10; bases outside the gene matches: 9. This CDR3 region has 16 residues. Germline CDR1 and CDR2: DFQATT and SNEGSKA (reference sequence). This chain's CDR3 is CSARDRGLAGAEEQFF. CDR3 sequence (DNA): TGCAGTGCTAGAGATCGCGGACTAGCGGGGGCGGAGGAGCAGTTCTTC.

This clonotype was recorded a few times. V usage is TRBV14 and J usage is TRBJ2-3; 12 nucleotides agree with TRBD2. CDR1 and CDR2 from the germline V gene are SGHDN and FVKESK. Trimming took 4 bases from V and 0 from J; bases not matched to a gene: 5. The CDR3 covers 17 residues. Here the CDR3 reads CASSRRLAGASTDTQYF. CDR3 DNA: TGTGCCAGCAGCCGACGACTAGCGGGGGCTAGCACAGATACGCAGTATTTT. Supplemented by reference TRBV14 and TRBJ2-3, the full variable domain reads EAGVTQFPSHSVIEKGQTVTLRCDPISGHDNLYWYRRVMGKEIKFLLHFVKESKQDESGMPNNRFLAERTGGTYSTLKVQPAELEDSGVYFCASSRRLAGASTDTQYFGPGTRLTVL.

This chain joins TRBV10-3 and TRBJ2-1, with 13 bases aligning to TRBD2. Germline V CDR1 and CDR2: ENHRY, SYGVKD. Trimming at V came to 6 bases and at J to 1 base, leaving 3 bases not matched to a gene. This CDR3 is 16 amino acids long. CDR3 nucleotides: TGTGCCATCAGCGGGACTAGCGGGGTTTCCTACAATGAGCAGTTCTTC. Amino acid sequence: CAISGTSGVSYNEQFF.

V gene TRBV6-5 combines with J gene TRBJ1-5; maybe TRBD1 (5 bases). Germline loops: CDR1 MNHEY, CDR2 SVGAGI. The V end was cut by 11 bases, the J end by 0 bases, with 11 bases between. The CDR3 has 13 amino acids. For the CDR3, the DNA is TGTGCCTCGGGGGACTATAGCAATCAGCCCCAGCATTTT. Protein sequence: CASGDYSNQPQHF.

Comments on this clonotype: Relative to the germline gene, one junction end is altered; a read error may explain this. V usage is TRBV7-6 and J usage is TRBJ2-3, with a possible D match to TRBD2 (7 bases). Germline values: CDR1 SGHVS, CDR2 FNYEAQ. The CDR3 is 15 residues long. CDR3 amino acids: CANSAGAYGTDTQYF. The CDR3, as DNA: TGTGCCAACAGCGCGGGGGCTTACGGCACAGATACGCAGTATTTT.

The rearrangement joins TRBV20-1 to TRBJ1-1, with 9 nucleotides matching TRBD1. The germline V gene encodes CDR1 DFQATT and CDR2 SNEGSKA (reference sequence). The CDR3 totals 15 residues. V dropped 6 bases and J dropped 4; count of bases not matched to a gene: 12. Here the CDR3 reads CSANSGQGRGTEAFF. The CDR3 bases are TGCAGTGCAAACTCAGGACAGGGGAGGGGCACTGAAGCTTTCTTT.

The rearrangement joins TRBV7-6 to TRBJ1-2; D uncertain. The CDR3 totals 15 residues. Looked up from germline, CDR1 is SGHVS and CDR2 is FNYEAQ. With 3 bases removed from V and 6 bases from J, the gap between germline ends came to 17 bases. CDR3 nucleotide sequence: TGTGCCAGCAGCTTCCAAGGATGGTGGTGTGATGGCTACACCTTC. It encodes CASSFQGWWCDGYTF. Variable domain in full (rest from reference TRBV7-6 and TRBJ1-2): GAGVSQSPRYKVTKRGQDVALRCDPISGHVSLYWYRQALGQGPEFLTYFNYEAQQDKSGLPNDRFSAERPEGSISTLTIQRTEQRDSAMYRCASSFQGWWCDGYTFGSGTRLTVV.

The chain has TRBV7-9 and TRBJ2-5, with D maybe TRBD1 (6 bases). The CDR3 loop spans 14 amino acids. The germline V and J ends were trimmed by 5 bases and 2 bases, with 12 bases remaining between them. Germline V gene data show CDR1 as SEHNR and CDR2 as FQNEAQ (reference sequence). CDR3 loop: CASSLQGRQETQYF. The CDR3 nucleotides are TGTGCCAGCAGCCTACAGGGACGGCAAGAGACCCAGTACTTC.